The sequence of this T cell receptor (beta chain) was determined in a study of blood T cell repertoires in COVID-19. Study in general: There were acute and convalescent COVID-19 samples, and they came from the United States, Italy and Spain.

This clone was seen a single time. Germline CDR1 is PRHDT and CDR2 is FYEKMQ (reference sequence). This CDR3 region has 15 residues. Trimming took 5 bases from V and 5 from J; bases not matched to a gene: 8. Per the authors' pipeline: Amplification of reference gene primers was used by the study to estimate nucleated cell counts. Sequencing used immunoSEQ multiplex PCR; TCRdb keeps in-frame clones, though not all of them. V and J calls and clone size come straight from that table; D and trimming were deduced from the DNA. The sample lists more than 150,000 clones, approximately 90% occurring once. Material for sequencing was peripheral blood. The receptor was derived from a woman in her late teens or twenties who had recovered from COVID-19. The chain joins TRBV13 to TRBJ2-3, with TRBD2 identical over 9 bases. CDR3 DNA: TGTGCCAGCAGCAGTAGCGGGAGTTGGAAAGATACGCAGTATTTT. Its translation is CASSSSGSWKDTQYF.